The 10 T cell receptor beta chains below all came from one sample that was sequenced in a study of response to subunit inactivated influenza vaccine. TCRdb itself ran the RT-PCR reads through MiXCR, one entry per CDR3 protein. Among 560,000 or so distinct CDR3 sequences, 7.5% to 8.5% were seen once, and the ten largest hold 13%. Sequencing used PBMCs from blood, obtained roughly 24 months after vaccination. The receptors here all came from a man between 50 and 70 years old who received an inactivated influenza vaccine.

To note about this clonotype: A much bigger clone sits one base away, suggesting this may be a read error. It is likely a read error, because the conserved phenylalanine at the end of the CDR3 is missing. This CDR3 is CAIKGSNTGELFL. The CDR3 DNA reads TGTGCCATCAAGGGGTCGAACACCGGGGAGCTGTTTCTT. This chain joins TRBV10-3 and TRBJ2-2, with a weak D call TRBD1 (5 bases). The CDR3 sequence is 13 residues long. Germline loops: CDR1 ENHRY, CDR2 SYGVKD. The ends were cut back, 7 bases at V and 0 bases at J, with 6 bases in the middle.

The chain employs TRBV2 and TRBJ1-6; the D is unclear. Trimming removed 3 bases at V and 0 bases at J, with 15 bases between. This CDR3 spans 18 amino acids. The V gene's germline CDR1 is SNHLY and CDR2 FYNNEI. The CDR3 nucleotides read TGTGCCAGCAGTGACGGCAGCCTAAGTGGCTCCTATAATTCACCCCTCCACTTT. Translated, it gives CASSDGSLSGSYNSPLHF. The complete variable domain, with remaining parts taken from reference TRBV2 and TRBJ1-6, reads EPEVTQTPSHQVTQMGQEVILRCVPISNHLYFYWYRQILGQKVEFLVSFYNNEISEKSEIFDDQFSVERPDGSNFTLKIRSTKLEDSAMYFCASSDGSLSGSYNSPLHFGNGTRLTVT.

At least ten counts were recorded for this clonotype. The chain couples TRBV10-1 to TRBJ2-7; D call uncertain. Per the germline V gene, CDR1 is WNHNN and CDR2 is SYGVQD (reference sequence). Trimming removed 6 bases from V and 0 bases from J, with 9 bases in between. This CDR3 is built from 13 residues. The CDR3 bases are TGCGCCAGCAGGGATTCCAGCTCCTACGAGCAGTACTTC. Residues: CASRDSSSYEQYF.

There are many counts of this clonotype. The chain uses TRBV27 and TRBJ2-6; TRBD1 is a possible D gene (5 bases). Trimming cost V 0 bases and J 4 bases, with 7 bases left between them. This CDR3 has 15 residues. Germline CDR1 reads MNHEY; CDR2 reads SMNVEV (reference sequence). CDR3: CASSLSGVGANVLTF. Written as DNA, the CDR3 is TGTGCCAGCAGTTTATCAGGGGTCGGGGCCAACGTCCTGACTTTC.

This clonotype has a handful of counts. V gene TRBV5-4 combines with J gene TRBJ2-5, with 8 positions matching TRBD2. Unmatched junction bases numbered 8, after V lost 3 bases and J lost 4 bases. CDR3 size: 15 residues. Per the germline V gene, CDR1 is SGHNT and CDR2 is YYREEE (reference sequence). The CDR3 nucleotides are TGTGCCAGCAGCTCACAAGGGGCGGGGGGAGAGACCCAGTACTTC. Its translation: CASSSQGAGGETQYF.

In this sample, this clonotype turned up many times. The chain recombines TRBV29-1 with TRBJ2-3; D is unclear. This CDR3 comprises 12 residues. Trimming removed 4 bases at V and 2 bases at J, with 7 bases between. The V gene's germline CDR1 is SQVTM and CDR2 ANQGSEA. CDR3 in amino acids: CSVGHYTDTQYF. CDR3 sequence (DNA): TGCAGCGTTGGACACTACACAGATACGCAGTATTTT.

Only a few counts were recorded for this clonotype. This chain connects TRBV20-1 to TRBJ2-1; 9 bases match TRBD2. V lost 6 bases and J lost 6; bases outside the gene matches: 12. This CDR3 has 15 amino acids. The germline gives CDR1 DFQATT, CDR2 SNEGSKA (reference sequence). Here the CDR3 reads CSAAGTPSGINEQFF. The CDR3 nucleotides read TGCAGTGCCGCCGGGACGCCTAGCGGGATCAATGAGCAGTTCTTC.

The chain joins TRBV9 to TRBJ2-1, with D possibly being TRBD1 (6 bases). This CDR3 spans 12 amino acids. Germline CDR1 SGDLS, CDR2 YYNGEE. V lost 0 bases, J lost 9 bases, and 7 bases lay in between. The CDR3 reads CASSVVGGEQFF. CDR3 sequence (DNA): TGTGCCAGCAGCGTAGTAGGGGGTGAGCAGTTCTTC. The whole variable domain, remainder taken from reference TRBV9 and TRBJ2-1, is DSGVTQTPKHLITATGQRVTLRCSPRSGDLSVYWYQQSLDQGLQFLIQYYNGEERAKGNILERFSAQQFPDLHSELNLSSLELGDSALYFCASSVVGGEQFFGPGTRLTVL.

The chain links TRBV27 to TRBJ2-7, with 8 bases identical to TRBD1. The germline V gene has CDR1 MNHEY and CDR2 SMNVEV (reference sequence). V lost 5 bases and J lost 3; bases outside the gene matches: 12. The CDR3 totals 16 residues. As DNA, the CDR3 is TGTGCCAGCAGTCCCAGGGGGCGACGGGGTTACTACGAGCAGTACTTC. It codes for CASSPRGRRGYYEQYF.

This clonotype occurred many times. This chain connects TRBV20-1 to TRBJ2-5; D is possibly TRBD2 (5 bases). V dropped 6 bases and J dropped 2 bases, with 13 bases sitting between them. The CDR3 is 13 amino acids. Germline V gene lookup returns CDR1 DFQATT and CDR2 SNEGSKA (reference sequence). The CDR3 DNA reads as TGCAGTGCCAAAGAGGGTCAGCAAGAGACCCAGTACTTC. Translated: CSAKEGQQETQYF.